The 24 T cell receptor beta chains in this list originate from one sample, sequenced in a study of T cells in localized non-small cell lung cancer. The table came from immunoSEQ multiplex PCR; TCRdb's copy has only in-frame clones and leaves some out. The sample contains around 9,800 clones, around 42% of which appear only once. This specimen was lymph node tissue, taken before any cancer treatment. These receptors were obtained from a woman aged 35 to 69 with stage I lung adenocarcinoma.

This clone was counted between two and nine times. The rearrangement joins TRBV9 to TRBJ2-3; D is perhaps TRBD1 or TRBD2 (6 bases each). This CDR3 region has 16 residues. The V end lost 0 bases, the J end lost 1 base, and 12 bases lay between the germline ends. Germline loops: CDR1 SGDLS, CDR2 YYNGEE. CDR3 residues: CASSVVTGGRTDTQYF. The DNA of the CDR3 is TGTGCCAGCAGCGTAGTCACCGGGGGCCGCACAGATACGCAGTATTTT.

This clone was recorded a few times. The chain links TRBV16 to TRBJ1-1; D is ambiguous. Trimming shortened V by 0 bases and J by 1 base, and 6 bases separated the two germline ends. The CDR3 totals 14 residues. CDR1 and CDR2 from the germline V gene are KGHSY and FQNENV. CDR3 in amino acids: CASSQSSGNTEAFF. CDR3 in DNA: TGTGCCAGCAGCCAATCATCGGGGAACACTGAAGCTTTCTTT.

The sample holds a few counts of this clone. The genes are TRBV30 and TRBJ1-1; a weak D match, TRBD1 (6 bases). The CDR3 length is 12 residues. Germline lookup yields CDR1 GTSNPN and CDR2 SVGIG (reference sequence). V gave up 5 bases and J gave up 1 base, with 8 bases separating them. CDR3 sequence reads: CAWGQSNTEAFF. The CDR3, as DNA: TGTGCCTGGGGACAGTCGAACACTGAAGCTTTCTTT.

In its sample, this clone was seen a few times. This chain connects TRBV18 to TRBJ2-5; D not certain. Germline V gene lookup returns CDR1 KGHSH and CDR2 LQKENI. This CDR3 spans 13 amino acids. V lost 1 base to trimming and J lost 5 bases, with 8 bases between them. The CDR3 nucleotides read TGTGCCAGCTCACCACAAGAACGCGAGACCCAGTACTTC. It specifies CASSPQERETQYF.

The gene calls are TRBV30 and TRBJ2-3; TRBD2 matches 10 bases. CDR1 and CDR2 from the germline V gene are GTSNPN and SVGIG (reference sequence). This CDR3 is 17 amino acids long. The trim removed 6 bases at V and 3 bases at J, leaving 15 bases unmatched. The CDR3 spells CACLTSGLLTATDTQYF. In DNA, the CDR3 is TGTGCCTGCCTGACTAGCGGGCTTCTCACGGCGACAGATACGCAGTATTTT.

The chain couples TRBV12-5 to TRBJ2-1; tentatively, D is TRBD2 (5 bases). The CDR3 has 15 residues. Trimming pared 0 bases from V and 10 bases from J, leaving 16 bases between. CDR1 is LGHNT and CDR2 is FRNRAP in the germline V gene. DNA of the CDR3: TGTGCTAGTGGTTTGGTACCGGGATCCGGTGGGGAGCAGTTCTTC. It translates to CASGLVPGSGGEQFF.

The chain is built from TRBV9 and TRBJ1-1; D is unclear. The CDR3 spans 13 residues. V lost 1 base to trimming and J lost 0 bases, with 4 bases between them. The V gene's germline CDR1 is SGDLS and CDR2 YYNGEE. The CDR3 DNA sequence: TGTGCCAGCAGCGTAAGAATGAACACTGAAGCTTTCTTT. It yields the protein CASSVRMNTEAFF.

The rearrangement links TRBV6-8 to TRBJ2-2, with TRBD1 as a possible D gene (7 bases). The CDR3 covers 13 residues. Trimming removed 5 bases at V and 6 bases at J, with 10 bases between. The germline gives CDR1 MNHGY, CDR2 SAAAGT. The CDR3: CASSQGDSGELFF. The CDR3 DNA is TGTGCCAGCAGTCAGGGGGACTCCGGGGAGCTGTTTTTT.

The gene calls are TRBV11-3 and TRBJ2-1; tentative D call: TRBD1 (6 bases). This CDR3 region has 17 residues. Trimming took 0 bases from V and 4 from J, leaving 16 bases between them. Germline values: CDR1 SGHNT, CDR2 YENEEA. The CDR3 nucleotides read TGTGCCAGCAGCTTAGAGGGACACGCGAGGTGGTACAATGAGCAGTTCTTC. It specifies CASSLEGHARWYNEQFF.

This chain connects TRBV29-1 to TRBJ1-4, with 8 bases identical to TRBD1. The trim removed 4 bases at V and 8 bases at J, leaving 6 bases unmatched. Germline values: CDR1 SQVTM, CDR2 ANQGSEA. The CDR3 extends over 13 amino acids. CDR3 residues: CSVGDRQGEKLFF. In DNA, the CDR3 is TGCAGCGTTGGGGACAGGCAAGGGGAAAAACTGTTTTTT.

This clone turned up a few times. Here the CDR3 DNA reads TGTGCCAGCAGCTTAGTAGGTGGACAGGGGGCAGAGACCCAGTACTTC. It codes for CASSLVGGQGAETQYF. The chain is built from TRBV11-3 and TRBJ2-5; 11 nucleotides line up with TRBD1. Trimming took 1 base from V and 4 from J; bases not matched to a gene: 5. This CDR3 is built from 16 residues. The V gene's germline CDR1 is SGHNT and CDR2 YENEEA.

This clone came up a few times. The rearrangement joins TRBV11-3 to TRBJ1-6, with D unresolved. V dropped 5 bases and J dropped 7 bases, with 15 bases sitting between them. The CDR3 has 15 amino acids. Germline loops: CDR1 SGHNT, CDR2 YENEEA. CDR3 residues: CASSSSRIQNSPLHF. The CDR3 nucleotides read TGTGCCAGCAGCAGCTCCAGGATCCAGAATTCACCCCTCCACTTT.

The chain recombines TRBV30 with TRBJ1-2, with a tentative D call TRBD1 (6 bases). CDR3 size: 13 residues. The germline V and J ends were trimmed by 0 bases and 8 bases, with 13 bases remaining between them. Germline lookup yields CDR1 GTSNPN and CDR2 SVGIG (reference sequence). CDR3 in amino acids: CAWSVSGGRGYTF. CDR3 nucleotide sequence: TGTGCCTGGAGTGTATCGGGGGGGCGAGGCTACACCTTC.

The chain uses TRBV9 and TRBJ2-3; 10 nucleotides agree with TRBD2. Germline loops: CDR1 SGDLS, CDR2 YYNGEE. The CDR3 loop spans 18 amino acids. Trimming cost V 3 bases and J 0 bases; bases outside gene matches: 10. CDR3: CASSASGGLPPSTDTQYF. CDR3 DNA sequence: TGTGCCAGCAGCGCTAGCGGGGGTCTTCCACCTAGCACAGATACGCAGTATTTT.

V is TRBV9 and J is TRBJ2-1; 13 bases line up with TRBD2. The trim removed 4 bases at V and 10 bases at J, leaving 8 bases unmatched. The CDR3 is made up of 15 amino acids. Per germline, CDR1 SGDLS and CDR2 YYNGEE. CDR3 loop: CASSHTGLAGEEQFF. The DNA of the CDR3 is TGTGCCAGCAGCCACACTGGACTAGCGGGGGAAGAGCAGTTCTTC.

This clone was picked up a small number of times. The rearrangement uses TRBV19 and TRBJ1-3; D call uncertain. The length of the CDR3 is 14 residues. Germline V gene data show CDR1 as LNHDA and CDR2 as SQIVND (reference sequence). V lost 5 bases and J 0 bases, leaving 8 bases between the germline ends. This CDR3 reads CASSDWSSGNTIYF. The CDR3 bases are TGTGCCAGTAGTGACTGGAGCTCTGGAAACACCATATATTTT.

This chain links TRBV18 with TRBJ1-2, with D possibly matching TRBD1 (5 bases). Germline CDR1 and CDR2: KGHSH and LQKENI. This CDR3 comprises 14 residues. V lost 3 bases and J 6 bases, leaving 14 bases between the germline ends. DNA for the CDR3: TGTGCCAGCTCACCGGACCGGGGGGGAGATGGCTACACCTTC. It codes for CASSPDRGGDGYTF.

The chain couples TRBV19 to TRBJ1-5; no firm D call. V was clipped by 4 bases and J by 3 bases, with 13 bases between them. The CDR3 has 15 amino acids. CDR1 and CDR2 (germline): LNHDA, SQIVND (reference sequence). The CDR3 region is CASSTGRVPNQPQHF. CDR3 nucleotide sequence: TGTGCCAGTAGTACAGGAAGGGTCCCCAATCAGCCCCAGCATTTT. Full variable domain (missing parts from reference TRBV19 and TRBJ1-5): DGGITQSPKYLFRKEGQNVTLSCEQNLNHDAMYWYRQDPGQGLRLIYYSQIVNDFQKGDIAEGYSVSREKKESFPLTVTSAQKNPTAFYLCASSTGRVPNQPQHFGDGTRLSIL.

This clone turned up a few times. The chain recombines TRBV6-8 with TRBJ1-1; unclear D gene. Per germline, CDR1 MNHGY and CDR2 SAAAGT. The ends were cut back, 0 bases at V and 2 bases at J, with 16 bases in the middle. The CDR3 has 17 residues. The DNA for the CDR3 is TGTGCCAGCAGTTACTCGAGTTGGGGTGGGGTCAACACTGAAGCTTTCTTT. Translated, it gives CASSYSSWGGVNTEAFF.

V gene TRBV6-8 combines with J gene TRBJ2-5, with a tentative D call TRBD1 (6 bases). Per germline, CDR1 MNHGY and CDR2 SAAAGT. The CDR3 has 14 residues. V shed 10 bases and J shed 1 base, with 16 bases lying between them. The CDR3, as DNA: TGTGCCATCAGGCCGACAGGTTCCCAAGAGACCCAGTACTTC. Translating gives CAIRPTGSQETQYF.

The rearrangement uses TRBV28 and TRBJ2-5; D is tentatively TRBD1 or TRBD2 (5 bases each). This CDR3 is 17 amino acids long. Between the trimmed V and J ends, which lost 6 bases and 0 bases, there was a span of 20 bases. Germline lookup yields CDR1 MDHEN and CDR2 SYDVKM. In DNA form, the CDR3 reads TGTGCCAGCAGAACAGGTCTGGGGAGTGGGTACCAAGAGACCCAGTACTTC. It translates to CASRTGLGSGYQETQYF. The whole variable domain, filled in from reference TRBV28 and TRBJ2-5, reads DVKVTQSSRYLVKRTGEKVFLECVQDMDHENMFWYRQDPGLGLRLIYFSYDVKMKEKGDIPEGYSVSREKKERFSLILESASTNQTSMYLCASRTGLGSGYQETQYFGPGTRLLVL.

This chain uses TRBV30 with TRBJ1-2, with TRBD1 as a possible D gene (6 bases). The CDR3 consists of 13 residues. V dropped 3 bases and J dropped 6 bases, with 14 bases sitting between them. Germline V CDR1 and CDR2: GTSNPN, SVGIG (reference sequence). CDR3 nucleotide sequence: TGTGCCTGGAGGACTCGACAGGAAAATGGCTACACCTTC. Translation: CAWRTRQENGYTF.

A few counts support this clone. As DNA, the CDR3 is TGTGCCAGCAGCCCCCCGGGGGATCCAGATACGCAGTATTTT. It is translated as CASSPPGDPDTQYF. This chain joins TRBV6-8 and TRBJ2-3, with D possibly matching TRBD2 (6 bases). Germline CDR1 MNHGY, CDR2 SAAAGT. The CDR3 is made up of 14 amino acids. The V and J ends lost 6 bases and 4 bases respectively, with 14 bases between them.

This chain connects TRBV19 to TRBJ1-5; 9 bases line up with TRBD1. Per the germline V gene, CDR1 is LNHDA and CDR2 is SQIVND (reference sequence). The CDR3 is 15 amino acids. V trimming: 0 bases; J trimming: 6 bases; junction bases outside the gene matches: 3. For the CDR3, the DNA is TGTGCCAGTAGTATAGATCACAGGGGGCGTCAGCCCCAGCATTTT. It is translated as CASSIDHRGRQPQHF.